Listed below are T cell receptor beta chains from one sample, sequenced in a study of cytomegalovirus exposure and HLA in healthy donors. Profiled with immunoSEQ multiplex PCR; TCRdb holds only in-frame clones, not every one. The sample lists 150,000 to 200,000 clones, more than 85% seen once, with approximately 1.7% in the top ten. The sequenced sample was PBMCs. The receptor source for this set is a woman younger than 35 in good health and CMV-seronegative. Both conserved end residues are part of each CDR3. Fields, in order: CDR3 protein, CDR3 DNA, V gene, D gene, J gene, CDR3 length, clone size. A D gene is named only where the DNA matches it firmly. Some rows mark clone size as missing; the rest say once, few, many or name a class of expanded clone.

CASTKTGDSYNEQFF	TGTGCCAGTACCAAGACGGGGGACTCCTACAATGAGCAGTTCTTC	TRBV19	-	TRBJ2-1	15	-
CASSPRGRGDPDTQYF	TGTGCCAGCAGCCCACGGGGCAGGGGTGACCCAGATACGCAGTATTTT	TRBV5-4	-	TRBJ2-3	16	few
CASSYPPGQSNYEQYF	TGTGCCAGCAGCTACCCTCCGGGACAGTCCAACTACGAGCAGTACTTC	TRBV21-1	-	TRBJ2-7	16	once
CAISNPDRDEQFF	TGTGCCATCAGTAATCCTGACAGGGATGAGCAGTTCTTC	TRBV10-3	TRBD1	TRBJ2-1	13	once
CASSLTLAGSYNEQFF	TGTGCCAGCAGCCTCACTTTGGCGGGATCCTACAATGAGCAGTTCTTC	TRBV27	-	TRBJ2-1	16	-
CASSTDTSGGSSYNEQFF	TGTGCCAGCAGCACCGACACTAGCGGGGGGTCGTCCTACAATGAGCAGTTCTTC	TRBV11-2	TRBD2	TRBJ2-1	18	-
CASSISDTDTQYF	TGTGCCAGTAGTATAAGCGACACAGATACGCAGTATTTT	TRBV19	-	TRBJ2-3	13	-
CASSPRLAGGISRNEQFF	TGTGCCAGCTCACCACGTCTAGCGGGGGGGATTTCTAGGAATGAGCAGTTCTTC	TRBV18	TRBD2	TRBJ2-1	18	-
CASSSFLLTEQYF	TGTGCCAGCAGCTCCTTCCTTCTAACCGAGCAGTACTTC	TRBV5-8	-	TRBJ2-7	13	-
CSVKQGFYEQYF	TGCAGCGTTAAACAGGGCTTCTACGAGCAGTACTTC	TRBV29-1	-	TRBJ2-7	12	-
CASSQRHRVFITEAFF	TGCGCCAGCAGCCAACGTCACAGGGTATTCATCACTGAAGCTTTCTTT	TRBV4-3	-	TRBJ1-1	16	-
CASSQDRGTEAFF	TGCGCCAGCAGCCAAGACAGGGGCACTGAAGCTTTCTTT	TRBV4-3	-	TRBJ1-1	13	-
CASRGHRNTEAFF	TGTGCCAGCCGAGGACACCGCAACACTGAAGCTTTCTTT	TRBV6-5	-	TRBJ1-1	13	-
CASSLGLRREQYF	TGTGCCAGCAGTTTAGGCCTCCGGCGGGAGCAGTACTTC	TRBV28	-	TRBJ2-7	13	-
CASSTTGISTDTQYF	TGTGCCAGCAGTACTACAGGGATAAGCACAGATACGCAGTATTTT	TRBV6-5	-	TRBJ2-3	15	-
CASSYFTGGPQDTQYF	TGTGCCAGCAGTTATTTTACGGGAGGGCCTCAAGATACGCAGTATTTT	TRBV6-5	TRBD2	TRBJ2-3	16	-
CASSSSSGGTTDTQYF	TGTGCCAGCAGCTCATCATCCGGGGGGACCACAGATACGCAGTATTTT	TRBV7-2	TRBD2	TRBJ2-3	16	-
CASSYSKAGANYGYTF	TGTGCCAGCAGTTACTCGAAGGCCGGGGCTAACTATGGCTACACCTTC	TRBV6-6	-	TRBJ1-2	16	-
CASAALMGVANYGYTF	TGTGCCAGCGCGGCCCTGATGGGTGTAGCTAACTATGGCTACACCTTC	TRBV27	-	TRBJ1-2	16	-
CATSRDVAQPQHF	TGTGCCACCAGCAGAGACGTGGCTCAGCCCCAGCATTTT	TRBV15	-	TRBJ1-5	13	once
CASSVQGAQIGNTIYF	TGTGCCAGCAGCGTGCAGGGGGCGCAAATTGGAAACACCATATATTTT	TRBV9	TRBD1	TRBJ1-3	16	few
CAWSGQGELNSPLHF	TGTGCCTGGAGTGGACAGGGGGAGTTGAATTCACCCCTCCACTTT	TRBV30	TRBD1	TRBJ1-6	15	-
CASSLEQGAGNTEAFF	TGCGCCAGCAGCTTGGAACAGGGGGCCGGGAACACTGAAGCTTTCTTT	TRBV5-1	TRBD1	TRBJ1-1	16	-
CASSSTGQGYEQYF	TGCGCCAGCAGCTCTACCGGACAGGGCTACGAGCAGTACTTC	TRBV5-1	TRBD1	TRBJ2-7	14	-
CASSPQDRGVGGYTF	TGTGCCAGCAGCCCCCAGGACAGGGGGGTTGGTGGCTACACCTTC	TRBV11-2	TRBD1	TRBJ1-2	15	-
CSVEGPEGSNSEAYNEQFF	TGCAGCGTTGAAGGGCCGGAGGGGTCTAATTCTGAGGCCTACAATGAGCAGTTCTTC	TRBV29-1	-	TRBJ2-1	19	-
CASSSDRGWETQYF	TGCGCCAGCAGCTCGGACAGGGGCTGGGAGACCCAGTACTTC	TRBV5-1	TRBD1	TRBJ2-5	14	-
CASSESFRSGPTDTQYF	TGCGCCAGCAGTGAGTCTTTTAGGTCAGGTCCAACAGATACGCAGTATTTT	TRBV10-2	-	TRBJ2-3	17	-
CASSSRLNYYGYTF	TGTGCCAGCAGCTCTAGACTAAATTACTATGGCTACACCTTC	TRBV11-2	-	TRBJ1-2	14	-
CASSLSGNTDTQYF	TGCGCCAGCAGCTTGTCAGGGAATACAGATACGCAGTATTTT	TRBV5-1	-	TRBJ2-3	14	-
CASSISGGATDTQYF	TGTGCCAGCAGTATTAGCGGGGGGGCCACAGATACGCAGTATTTT	TRBV6-5	TRBD2	TRBJ2-3	15	-
CASSRKQGALSYNEQFF	TGTGCCAGCAGCCGAAAACAGGGGGCTCTCTCCTACAATGAGCAGTTCTTC	TRBV5-6	TRBD1	TRBJ2-1	17	-